The source of this T cell receptor (beta chain) is a study of PD-1 blockade in classical Hodgkin lymphoma. This clone was picked up a small number of times. What it binds is unknown. The study's findings and limits: CD4+ TCR diversity, unlike CD8+, climbed significantly by C4D1.

Germline CDR1 reads SGHNT; CDR2 reads YYREEE (reference sequence). The CDR3 contains 16 residues. Trimming removed 1 base at V and 1 base at J, with 13 bases between. The patients all showed relapse after autologous stem cell transplantation, while their brentuximab vedotin exposure varied. Produced via immunoSEQ multiplex PCR; TCRdb's table is partial and in-frame only. The sample yields more than 140,000 clones, about 78% seen once. V and J are TRBV5-4 and TRBJ2-3; D call uncertain. The material sequenced was peripheral blood mononuclear cells (PBMCs), taken before the second cycle of nivolumab. This TCR derives from a human donor with classical Hodgkin lymphoma. The CDR3 DNA reads as TGTGCCAGCAGCTTGAGGGTTAGGGCCGGCACAGATACGCAGTATTTT. Translation gives CASSLRVRAGTDTQYF.